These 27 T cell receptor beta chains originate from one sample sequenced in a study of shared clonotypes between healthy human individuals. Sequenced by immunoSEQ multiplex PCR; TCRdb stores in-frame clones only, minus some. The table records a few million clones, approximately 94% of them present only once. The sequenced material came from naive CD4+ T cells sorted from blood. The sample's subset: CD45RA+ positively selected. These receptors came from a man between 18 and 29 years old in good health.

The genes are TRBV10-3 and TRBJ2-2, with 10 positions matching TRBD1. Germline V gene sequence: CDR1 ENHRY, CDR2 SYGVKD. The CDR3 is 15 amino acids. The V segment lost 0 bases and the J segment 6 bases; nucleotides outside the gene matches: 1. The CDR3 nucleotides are TGTGCCATCAGTGAGTCTGGACAGGGGGCCGGGGAGCTGTTTTTT. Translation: CAISESGQGAGELFF.

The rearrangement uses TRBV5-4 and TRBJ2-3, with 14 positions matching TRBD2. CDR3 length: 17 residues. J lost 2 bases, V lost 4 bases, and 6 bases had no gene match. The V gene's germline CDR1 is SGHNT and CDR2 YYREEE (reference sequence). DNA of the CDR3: TGTGCCAGCAGCCCTGGACTAGCGGGGGGCCCCACAGATACGCAGTATTTT. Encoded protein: CASSPGLAGGPTDTQYF.

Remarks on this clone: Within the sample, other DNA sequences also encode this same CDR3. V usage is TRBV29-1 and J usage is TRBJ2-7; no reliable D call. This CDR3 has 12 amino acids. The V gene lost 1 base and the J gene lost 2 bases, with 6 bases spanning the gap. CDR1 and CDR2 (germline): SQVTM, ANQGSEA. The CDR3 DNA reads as TGCAGCGTTGAAGGTAGAGCCTACGAGCAGTACTTC. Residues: CSVEGRAYEQYF.

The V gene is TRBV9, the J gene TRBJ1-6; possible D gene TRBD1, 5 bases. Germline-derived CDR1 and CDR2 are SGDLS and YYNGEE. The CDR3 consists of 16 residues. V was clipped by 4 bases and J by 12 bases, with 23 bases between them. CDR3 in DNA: TGTGCCAGCAGCCGGGAAATCATGGATTCTCAGGGACCCCTCCACTTT. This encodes CASSREIMDSQGPLHF. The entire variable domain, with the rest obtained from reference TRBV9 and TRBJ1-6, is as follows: DSGVTQTPKHLITATGQRVTLRCSPRSGDLSVYWYQQSLDQGLQFLIQYYNGEERAKGNILERFSAQQFPDLHSELNLSSLELGDSALYFCASSREIMDSQGPLHFGNGTRLTVT.

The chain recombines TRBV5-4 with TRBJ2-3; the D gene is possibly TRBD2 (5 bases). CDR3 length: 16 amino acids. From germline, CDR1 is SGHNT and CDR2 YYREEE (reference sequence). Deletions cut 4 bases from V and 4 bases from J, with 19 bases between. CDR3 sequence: CASSLDGLTEADTQYF. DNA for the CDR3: TGTGCCAGCAGCCTAGATGGACTCACGGAGGCAGATACGCAGTATTTT.

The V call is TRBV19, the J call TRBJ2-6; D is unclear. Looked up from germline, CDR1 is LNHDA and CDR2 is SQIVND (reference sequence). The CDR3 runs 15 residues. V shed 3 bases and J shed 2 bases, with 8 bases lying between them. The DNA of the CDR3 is TGTGCCAGTAGTATTATGGGAACTGGGGCCAACGTCCTGACTTTC. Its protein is CASSIMGTGANVLTF.

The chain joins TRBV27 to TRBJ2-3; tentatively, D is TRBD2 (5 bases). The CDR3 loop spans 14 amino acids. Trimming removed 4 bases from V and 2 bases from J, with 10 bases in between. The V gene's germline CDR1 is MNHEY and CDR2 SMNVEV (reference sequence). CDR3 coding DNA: TGTGCCAGCAGTTCGCTAGCAGACACAGATACGCAGTATTTT. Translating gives CASSSLADTDTQYF.

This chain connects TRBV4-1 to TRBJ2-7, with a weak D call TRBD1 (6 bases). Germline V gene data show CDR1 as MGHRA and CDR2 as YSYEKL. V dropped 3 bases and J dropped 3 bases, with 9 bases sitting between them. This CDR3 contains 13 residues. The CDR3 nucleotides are TGCGCCAGCAGCCACAGGACAGACTACGAGCAGTACTTC. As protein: CASSHRTDYEQYF.

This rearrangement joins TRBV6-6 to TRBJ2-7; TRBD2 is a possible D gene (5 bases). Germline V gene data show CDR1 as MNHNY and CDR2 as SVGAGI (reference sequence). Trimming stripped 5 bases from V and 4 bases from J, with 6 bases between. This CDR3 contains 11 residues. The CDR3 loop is CASSREYEQYF. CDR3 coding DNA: TGTGCCAGCAGTAGGGAGTACGAGCAGTACTTC.

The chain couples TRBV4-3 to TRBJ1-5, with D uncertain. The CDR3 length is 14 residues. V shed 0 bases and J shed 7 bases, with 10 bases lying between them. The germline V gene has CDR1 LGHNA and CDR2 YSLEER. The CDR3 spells CASSQDILGQPQHF. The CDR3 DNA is TGCGCCAGCAGCCAAGATATTTTAGGGCAGCCCCAGCATTTT.

Here the CDR3 DNA reads TGTGCCAGCAGCTCCGCAAAAAGTGTCCGGACAGGGAAAAATAACGCTGAAGCTTTCTTT. The encoded protein is CASSSAKSVRTGKNNAEAFF. The V call is TRBV5-4, the J call TRBJ1-1; 8 positions agree with TRBD1. CDR3 length equals 20 residues. Germline assignment: CDR1 SGHNT and CDR2 YYREEE (reference sequence). Losses at the gene ends were 3 bases for V and 6 bases for J; bases not matched to a gene: 25.

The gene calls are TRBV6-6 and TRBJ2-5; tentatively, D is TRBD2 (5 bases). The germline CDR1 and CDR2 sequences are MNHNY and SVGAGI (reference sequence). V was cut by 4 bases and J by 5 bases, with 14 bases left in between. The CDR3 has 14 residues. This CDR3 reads CASSSLTPGETQYF. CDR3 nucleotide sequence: TGTGCCAGCAGTTCACTTACCCCGGGGGAGACCCAGTACTTC.

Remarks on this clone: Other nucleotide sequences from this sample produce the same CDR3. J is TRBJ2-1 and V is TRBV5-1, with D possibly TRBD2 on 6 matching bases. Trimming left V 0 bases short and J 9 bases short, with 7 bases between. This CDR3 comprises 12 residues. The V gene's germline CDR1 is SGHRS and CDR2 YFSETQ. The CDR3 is CASSLAGVEQFF. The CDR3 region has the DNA TGCGCCAGCAGCTTGGCGGGGGTTGAGCAGTTCTTC.

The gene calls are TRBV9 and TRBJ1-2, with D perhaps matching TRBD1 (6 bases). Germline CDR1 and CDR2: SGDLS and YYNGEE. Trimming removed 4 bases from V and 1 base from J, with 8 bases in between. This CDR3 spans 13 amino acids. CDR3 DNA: TGTGCCAGCAGCCCAGGGGTTAACTATGGCTACACCTTC. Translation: CASSPGVNYGYTF. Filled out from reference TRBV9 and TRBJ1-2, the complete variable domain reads DSGVTQTPKHLITATGQRVTLRCSPRSGDLSVYWYQQSLDQGLQFLIQYYNGEERAKGNILERFSAQQFPDLHSELNLSSLELGDSALYFCASSPGVNYGYTFGSGTRLTVV.

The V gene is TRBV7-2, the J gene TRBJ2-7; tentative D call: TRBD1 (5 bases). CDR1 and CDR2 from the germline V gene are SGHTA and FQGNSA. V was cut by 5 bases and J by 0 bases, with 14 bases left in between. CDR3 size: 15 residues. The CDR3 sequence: CASSTLGAASYEQYF. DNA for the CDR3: TGTGCCAGCAGCACACTTGGGGCAGCCTCCTACGAGCAGTACTTC. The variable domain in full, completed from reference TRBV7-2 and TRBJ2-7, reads GAGVSQSPSNKVTEKGKDVELRCDPISGHTALYWYRQSLGQGLEFLIYFQGNSAPDKSGLPSDRFSAERTGGSVSTLTIQRTQQEDSAVYLCASSTLGAASYEQYFGPGTRLTVT.

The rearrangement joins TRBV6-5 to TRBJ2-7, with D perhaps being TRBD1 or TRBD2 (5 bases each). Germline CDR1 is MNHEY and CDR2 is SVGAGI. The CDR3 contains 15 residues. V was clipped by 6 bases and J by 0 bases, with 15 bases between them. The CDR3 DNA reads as TGTGCCAGCAGCCCGTCCTGGGGGAGCTCCTACGAGCAGTACTTC. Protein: CASSPSWGSSYEQYF.

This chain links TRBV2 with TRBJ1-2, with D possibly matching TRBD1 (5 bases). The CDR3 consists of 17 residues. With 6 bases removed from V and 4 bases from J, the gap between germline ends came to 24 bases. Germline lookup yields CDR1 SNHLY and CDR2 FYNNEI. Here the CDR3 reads CASRARQSLKSVYGYTF. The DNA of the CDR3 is TGTGCCAGCAGAGCCCGACAGTCCCTAAAAAGCGTCTATGGCTACACCTTC.

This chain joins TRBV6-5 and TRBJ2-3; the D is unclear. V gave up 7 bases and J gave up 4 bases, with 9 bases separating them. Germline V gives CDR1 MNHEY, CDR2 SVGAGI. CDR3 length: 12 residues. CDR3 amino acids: CASIGQPDTQYF. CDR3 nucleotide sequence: TGTGCCAGCATCGGGCAGCCAGATACGCAGTATTTT.

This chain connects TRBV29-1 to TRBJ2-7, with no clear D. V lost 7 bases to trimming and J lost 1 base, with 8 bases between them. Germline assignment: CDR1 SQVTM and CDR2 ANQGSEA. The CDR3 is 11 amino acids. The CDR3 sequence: CSAYGSYEQYF. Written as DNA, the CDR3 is TGCAGCGCCTACGGTTCCTACGAGCAGTACTTC.

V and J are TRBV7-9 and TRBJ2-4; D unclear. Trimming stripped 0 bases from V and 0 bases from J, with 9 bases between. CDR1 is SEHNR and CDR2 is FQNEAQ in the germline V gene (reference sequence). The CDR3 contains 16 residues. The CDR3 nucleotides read TGTGCCAGCAGCTTAGCAACACCTCAAGCCAAAAACATTCAGTACTTC. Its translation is CASSLATPQAKNIQYF.

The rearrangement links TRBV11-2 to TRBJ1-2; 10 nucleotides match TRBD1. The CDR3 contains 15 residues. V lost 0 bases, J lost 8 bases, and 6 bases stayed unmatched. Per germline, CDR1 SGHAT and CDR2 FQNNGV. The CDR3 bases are TGTGCCAGCAGCTTAGAGGGACAGGGGTTTGTGGGCTACACCTTC. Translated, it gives CASSLEGQGFVGYTF.

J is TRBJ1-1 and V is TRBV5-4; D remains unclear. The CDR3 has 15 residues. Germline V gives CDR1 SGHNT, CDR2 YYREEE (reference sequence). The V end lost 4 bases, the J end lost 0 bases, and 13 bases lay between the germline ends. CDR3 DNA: TGTGCCAGCAGCCCGGACGGTATAATGAACACTGAAGCTTTCTTT. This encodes CASSPDGIMNTEAFF.

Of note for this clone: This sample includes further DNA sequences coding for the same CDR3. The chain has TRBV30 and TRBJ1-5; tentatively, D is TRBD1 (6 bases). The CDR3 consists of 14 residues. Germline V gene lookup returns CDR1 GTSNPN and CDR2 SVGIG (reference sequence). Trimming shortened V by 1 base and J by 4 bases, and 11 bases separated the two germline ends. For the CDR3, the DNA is TGTGCCTGGAGTGGGGGGGCCAGAAATCAGCCCCAGCATTTT. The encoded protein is CAWSGGARNQPQHF.

The CDR3 loop is CASSHSPGGSYEQYF. Written as DNA, the CDR3 is TGCGCCAGCAGCCATTCTCCAGGGGGGTCCTACGAGCAGTACTTC. The V call is TRBV4-3, the J call TRBJ2-7; possibly TRBD1 for D (7 bases). The CDR3 loop spans 15 amino acids. CDR1 and CDR2 (germline): LGHNA, YSLEER. V lost 3 bases and J 1 base, leaving 13 bases between the germline ends.

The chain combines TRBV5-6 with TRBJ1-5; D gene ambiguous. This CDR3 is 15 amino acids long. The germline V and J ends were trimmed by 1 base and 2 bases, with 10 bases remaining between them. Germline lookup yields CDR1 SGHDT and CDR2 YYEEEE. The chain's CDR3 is CASSLFLSGNQPQHF. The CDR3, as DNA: TGTGCCAGCAGCTTGTTCCTGTCCGGCAATCAGCCCCAGCATTTT.

The CDR3 bases are TGTGCCAGCAGCTTAGTCCGAGGCTACGAGCAGTACTTC. It codes for CASSLVRGYEQYF. V usage is TRBV13 and J usage is TRBJ2-7; no clear D gene. Germline CDR1 reads PRHDT; CDR2 reads FYEKMQ (reference sequence). The CDR3 sequence is 13 residues long. The V end was cut by 1 base, the J end by 3 bases, with 7 bases between.

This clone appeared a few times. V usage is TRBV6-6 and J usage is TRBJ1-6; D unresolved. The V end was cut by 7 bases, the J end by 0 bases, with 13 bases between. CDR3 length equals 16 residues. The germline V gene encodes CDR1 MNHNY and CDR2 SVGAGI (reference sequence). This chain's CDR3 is CASTLPDSSYNSPLHF. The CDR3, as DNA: TGTGCCAGCACCCTACCAGATAGCTCCTATAATTCACCCCTCCACTTT.